What follows are 28 T cell receptor beta chains derived from one specimen sequenced in a study of cytomegalovirus exposure and HLA in healthy donors. Profiling relied on immunoSEQ multiplex PCR, and the TCRdb table lists in-frame clones only, not all of them. The sample yields over 120,000 clones, about 91% seen once. Input material: PBMCs. These receptors were collected from a man younger than 35 in good health and CMV-seropositive.

The chain is built from TRBV7-9 and TRBJ2-1, with 9 nucleotides matching TRBD2. V was clipped by 5 bases and J by 6 bases; unmatched bases: 5. CDR1 SEHNR and CDR2 FQNEAQ come from the germline V gene (reference sequence). The CDR3 runs 14 residues. CDR3 nucleotide sequence: TGTGCCAGCAGCACCGGGACTAGCACCAATGAGCAGTTCTTC. It specifies CASSTGTSTNEQFF.

The chain has TRBV27 and TRBJ1-5; 7 bases fit TRBD1. The CDR3 extends over 18 amino acids. V trimming: 2 bases; J trimming: 0 bases; junction bases outside the gene matches: 10. The germline gives CDR1 MNHEY, CDR2 SMNVEV (reference sequence). CDR3 bases: TGTGCCAGCAGTTTACTTACTCCGGGACAGCCTAGCAATCAGCCCCAGCATTTT. Encoded protein: CASSLLTPGQPSNQPQHF.

The chain couples TRBV6-5 to TRBJ1-2; D uncertain. Looked up from germline, CDR1 is MNHEY and CDR2 is SVGAGI. The CDR3 loop spans 14 amino acids. V lost 4 bases to trimming and J lost 5 bases, with 14 bases between them. CDR3 DNA sequence: TGTGCCAGCAGTTCCCGTAGCAGAGATTATGGCTACACCTTC. Protein sequence: CASSSRSRDYGYTF.

The V gene is TRBV7-2, the J gene TRBJ1-6; TRBD1 matches at 7 bases. V lost 9 bases to trimming and J lost 7 bases; unmatched junction nucleotides: 9. The CDR3 consists of 14 residues. CDR1 and CDR2 (germline): SGHTA, FQGNSA. CDR3 nucleotide sequence: TGTGCCAGTACCTATAGGGACAGAAATTCACCCCTCCACTTT. Translating gives CASTYRDRNSPLHF.

This clone was seen a few times. The chain uses TRBV7-9 and TRBJ1-2, with D unclear. The V gene lost 3 bases and the J gene lost 4 bases, with 18 bases spanning the gap. Germline V gene lookup returns CDR1 SEHNR and CDR2 FQNEAQ (reference sequence). CDR3 size: 16 residues. This CDR3 is CASSLAEGIFLYGYTF. CDR3 DNA sequence: TGTGCCAGCAGCTTGGCTGAGGGCATTTTCCTCTATGGCTACACCTTC.

The rearrangement links TRBV7-9 to TRBJ1-2; 7 bases align to TRBD1. V trimming: 7 bases; J trimming: 8 bases; junction bases outside the gene matches: 7. Germline lookup yields CDR1 SEHNR and CDR2 FQNEAQ (reference sequence). The CDR3 contains 12 residues. The DNA for the CDR3 is TGTGCCAGCACCATGACAGGGAAAGGCTACACCTTC. This gives the protein CASTMTGKGYTF.

The chain recombines TRBV6-5 with TRBJ1-1; D is possibly TRBD1 (6 bases). Trimming pared 5 bases from V and 7 bases from J, leaving 17 bases between. This CDR3 comprises 14 residues. Germline V gives CDR1 MNHEY, CDR2 SVGAGI. CDR3 sequence reads: CASSASGQRSEAFF. The DNA for the CDR3 is TGTGCCAGCAGTGCTTCGGGACAAAGGAGTGAAGCTTTCTTT.

The chain is built from TRBV6-1 and TRBJ2-2; possible D gene TRBD2, 7 bases. The CDR3 runs to 15 residues. Trimming stripped 8 bases from V and 1 base from J, with 14 bases between. Per the germline V gene, CDR1 is MNHNS and CDR2 is SASEGT. Written as DNA, the CDR3 is TGTGCCAGCTCTAGGGGGGGATTGAACACCGGGGAGCTGTTTTTT. Its protein product is CASSRGGLNTGELFF.

In nucleotides, the CDR3 is TGTGCCAGTAGTGACCCGGGACAGGTGACCTACGAGCAGTACTTC. Protein product: CASSDPGQVTYEQYF. The chain uses TRBV19 and TRBJ2-7; the match to TRBD1 covers 8 bases. Per germline, CDR1 LNHDA and CDR2 SQIVND (reference sequence). The CDR3 has 15 residues. J gave up 2 bases and V 5 bases, and 8 bases lay outside the gene matches.

J is TRBJ1-1 and V is TRBV30; the D is unclear. V gave up 1 base and J gave up 4 bases, with 13 bases separating them. The CDR3 spans 14 residues. The germline gives CDR1 GTSNPN, CDR2 SVGIG (reference sequence). DNA of the CDR3: TGTGCCTGGAGTGGACCGAACTCGGGCACTGAAGCTTTCTTT. Translating gives CAWSGPNSGTEAFF.

This chain connects TRBV15 to TRBJ1-4; tentative D call: TRBD1 (6 bases). The CDR3 runs 15 residues. CDR1 and CDR2 (germline): LNHNV, YYDKDF (reference sequence). With 0 bases removed from V and 8 bases from J, the gap between germline ends came to 13 bases. CDR3 region: CATSRDRGGGEKLFF. In DNA, the CDR3 is TGTGCCACCAGCAGAGATCGCGGGGGCGGCGAAAAACTGTTTTTT. The variable domain in full, with the rest retrieved from reference TRBV15 and TRBJ1-4, is DAMVIQNPRYQVTQFGKPVTLSCSQTLNHNVMYWYQQKSSQAPKLLFHYYDKDFNNEADTPDNFQSRRPNTSFCFLDIRSPGLGDTAMYLCATSRDRGGGEKLFFGSGTQLSVL.

The table lists this clone with a count of one. The V call is TRBV19, the J call TRBJ1-1; D call uncertain. CDR3 length equals 14 residues. Germline values: CDR1 LNHDA, CDR2 SQIVND (reference sequence). V was clipped by 3 bases and J by 1 base, with 9 bases between them. The CDR3 region has the DNA TGTGCCAGTAGTATCCTTGCCAGGAACACTGAAGCTTTCTTT. Translated: CASSILARNTEAFF.

This clone came up once. The chain carries TRBV4-1 and TRBJ1-4; D unresolved. The CDR3 contains 15 residues. Trimming left V 0 bases short and J 0 bases short, with 5 bases between. Germline V gene sequence: CDR1 MGHRA, CDR2 YSYEKL. CDR3 nucleotide sequence: TGCGCCAGCAGCCAAGATCATGCAACTAATGAAAAACTGTTTTTT. It is translated as CASSQDHATNEKLFF.

V gene TRBV4-1 combines with J gene TRBJ1-1; no reliable D call. Germline V gene lookup returns CDR1 MGHRA and CDR2 YSYEKL. The CDR3 extends over 11 amino acids. The ends were cut back, 1 base at V and 11 bases at J, with 8 bases in the middle. The CDR3 reads CASSQGIAAFF. The CDR3 coding sequence is TGCGCCAGCAGCCAAGGGATAGCCGCTTTCTTT.

A few counts support this clone. The CDR3 coding sequence is TGTGCCAGCAGTCCAACGGGACAGGCATATGGCTACACCTTC. This gives the protein CASSPTGQAYGYTF. The rearrangement links TRBV2 to TRBJ1-2, with 8 positions matching TRBD1. CDR1 is SNHLY and CDR2 is FYNNEI in the germline V gene. The CDR3 is made up of 14 amino acids. J gave up 5 bases and V 5 bases, and 7 bases lay outside the gene matches.

The chain uses TRBV6-5 and TRBJ1-4; no clear D. Germline CDR1 and CDR2: MNHEY and SVGAGI. CDR3 size: 15 residues. Trimming cost V 6 bases and J 0 bases, with 11 bases left between them. The CDR3 DNA is TGTGCCAGCAGCCCCAACAGTGCAACTAATGAAAAACTGTTTTTT. Translating it yields CASSPNSATNEKLFF.

The chain couples TRBV11-2 to TRBJ1-1; D is ambiguous. Germline lookup yields CDR1 SGHAT and CDR2 FQNNGV. The CDR3 extends over 13 amino acids. V dropped 3 bases and J dropped 1 base, with 6 bases sitting between them. In nucleotides, the CDR3 is TGTGCCAGCAGCTTCCGAGCGAACACTGAAGCTTTCTTT. As protein: CASSFRANTEAFF.

The V call is TRBV6-6, the J call TRBJ1-6; D ambiguous. Germline values: CDR1 MNHNY, CDR2 SVGAGI (reference sequence). Deletions cut 4 bases from V and 14 bases from J, with 9 bases between. The CDR3 loop spans 11 amino acids. CDR3 in amino acids: CASSLERALHF. The DNA for the CDR3 is TGTGCCAGCAGTTTGGAGAGGGCCCTCCACTTT.

The chain recombines TRBV5-1 with TRBJ2-3; D possibly corresponds to TRBD1 (5 bases). The CDR3 consists of 14 residues. Germline-derived CDR1 and CDR2 are SGHRS and YFSETQ. V gave up 5 bases and J gave up 9 bases, with 19 bases separating them. The CDR3: CASRFEGQGGTQYF. The CDR3, as DNA: TGCGCCAGCAGATTCGAAGGCCAGGGCGGCACGCAGTATTTT.

V usage is TRBV5-1 and J usage is TRBJ1-3; 7 bases agree with TRBD1. Germline CDR1 is SGHRS and CDR2 is YFSETQ. The CDR3 loop spans 14 amino acids. The V and J ends lost 1 base and 2 bases, in that order; junction bases with no gene match: 0. The CDR3, as DNA: TGCGCCAGCAGCTTGACAGGGGCTGGAAACACCATATATTTT. Encoded protein: CASSLTGAGNTIYF.

This rearrangement joins TRBV12-5 to TRBJ2-3, with TRBD2 identical over 8 bases. V lost 5 bases to trimming and J lost 2 bases; unmatched junction nucleotides: 3. The CDR3 sequence is 14 residues long. Germline CDR1 reads LGHNT; CDR2 reads FRNRAP. CDR3 protein: CASGISGTTDTQYF. CDR3 coding DNA: TGTGCTAGTGGTATTAGCGGGACCACAGATACGCAGTATTTT.

The chain combines TRBV6-1 with TRBJ2-1; TRBD2 is a possible D gene (5 bases). The CDR3 loop spans 14 amino acids. V dropped 10 bases and J dropped 4 bases, with 17 bases sitting between them. The germline CDR1 and CDR2 sequences are MNHNS and SASEGT. CDR3 region: CATEGSYPYNEQFF. CDR3 sequence (DNA): TGTGCCACCGAGGGTTCGTACCCTTACAATGAGCAGTTCTTC.

V is TRBV28 and J is TRBJ1-1; D uncertain. Germline V lookup: CDR1 MDHEN, CDR2 SYDVKM. V lost 2 bases and J 6 bases, leaving 7 bases between the germline ends. The CDR3 sequence is 12 residues long. DNA of the CDR3: TGTGCCAGCAGTTTACGTCCGTCTGAAGCTTTCTTT. Translation gives CASSLRPSEAFF.

This chain links TRBV15 with TRBJ1-5, with 8 bases identical to TRBD1. J gave up 6 bases and V 7 bases, and 8 bases lay outside the gene matches. Germline CDR1 is LNHNV and CDR2 is YYDKDF (reference sequence). The length of the CDR3 is 14 residues. The CDR3: CATKDRDFRQPQHF. The CDR3 coding sequence is TGTGCCACCAAGGACAGGGATTTTCGTCAGCCCCAGCATTTT.

The chain combines TRBV7-6 with TRBJ1-4, with D possibly TRBD1 on 5 matching bases. V lost 5 bases, J lost 8 bases, and 12 bases lay in between. The germline V gene has CDR1 SGHVS and CDR2 FNYEAQ. The CDR3 contains 13 residues. The CDR3 nucleotides read TGTGCCAGCAGCCCGACGGGGGGAGAAAAACTGTTTTTT. This translates into CASSPTGGEKLFF.

The CDR3 region is CASSFSSTDTQYF. CDR3 nucleotide sequence: TGTGCCAGCAGCTTTTCTAGCACAGATACGCAGTATTTT. The genes are TRBV7-6 and TRBJ2-3; D not resolved. Looked up from germline, CDR1 is SGHVS and CDR2 is FNYEAQ. This CDR3 is 13 amino acids long. V was pared by 3 bases and J by 0 bases, with 4 bases between.

The rearrangement joins TRBV2 to TRBJ2-3; unclear D gene. This CDR3 has 13 residues. Trimming took off 8 bases at V and 4 bases at J, with 13 bases between the two ends. Germline lookup yields CDR1 SNHLY and CDR2 FYNNEI. The chain's CDR3 is CASLESLPDTQYF. In DNA, the CDR3 is TGTGCCAGCTTAGAAAGCCTCCCAGATACGCAGTATTTT.

The chain employs TRBV9 and TRBJ2-7; 7 nucleotides match TRBD2. CDR3 length: 15 residues. V was pared by 0 bases and J by 3 bases, with 6 bases of the junction left unmatched. Germline V gene lookup returns CDR1 SGDLS and CDR2 YYNGEE. CDR3 bases: TGTGCCAGCAGCGTAGGTTGGGGAGGGAACTACGAGCAGTACTTC. Encoded protein: CASSVGWGGNYEQYF.